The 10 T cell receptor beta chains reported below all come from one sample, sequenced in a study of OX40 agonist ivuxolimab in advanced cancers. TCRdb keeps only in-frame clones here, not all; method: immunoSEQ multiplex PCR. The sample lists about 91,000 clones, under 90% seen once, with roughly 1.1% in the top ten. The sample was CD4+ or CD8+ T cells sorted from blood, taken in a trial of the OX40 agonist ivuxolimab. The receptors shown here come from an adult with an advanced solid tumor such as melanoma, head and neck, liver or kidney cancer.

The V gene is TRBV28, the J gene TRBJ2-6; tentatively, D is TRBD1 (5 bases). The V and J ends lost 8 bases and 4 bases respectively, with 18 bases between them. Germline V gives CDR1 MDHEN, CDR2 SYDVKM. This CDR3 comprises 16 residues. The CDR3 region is CASGQGAGSGANVLTF. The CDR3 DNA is TGTGCCAGCGGACAAGGAGCAGGGTCAGGGGCCAACGTCCTGACTTTC.

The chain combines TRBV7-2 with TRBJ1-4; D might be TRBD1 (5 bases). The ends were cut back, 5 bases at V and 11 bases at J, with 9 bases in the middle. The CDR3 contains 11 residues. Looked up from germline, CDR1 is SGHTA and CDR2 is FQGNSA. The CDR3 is CASSPGGKLFF. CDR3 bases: TGTGCCAGCAGCCCGGGGGGGAAACTGTTTTTT. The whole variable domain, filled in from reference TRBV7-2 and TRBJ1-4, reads GAGVSQSPSNKVTEKGKDVELRCDPISGHTALYWYRQSLGQGLEFLIYFQGNSAPDKSGLPSDRFSAERTGGSVSTLTIQRTQQEDSAVYLCASSPGGKLFFGSGTQLSVL.

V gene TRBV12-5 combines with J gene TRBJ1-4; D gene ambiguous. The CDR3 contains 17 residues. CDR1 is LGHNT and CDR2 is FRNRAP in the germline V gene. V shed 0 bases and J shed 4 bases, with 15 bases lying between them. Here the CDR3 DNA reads TGTGCTAGTGGTTTGGTCCCGGCCATCACGGTTAATGAAAAACTGTTTTTT. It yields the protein CASGLVPAITVNEKLFF.

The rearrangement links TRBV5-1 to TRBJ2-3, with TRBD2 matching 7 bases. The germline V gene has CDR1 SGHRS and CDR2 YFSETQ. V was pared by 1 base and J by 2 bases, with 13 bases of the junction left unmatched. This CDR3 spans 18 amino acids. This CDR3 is CASSLNPGGGGITDTQYF. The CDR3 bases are TGCGCCAGCAGCTTGAACCCCGGCGGCGGGGGAATCACAGATACGCAGTATTTT.

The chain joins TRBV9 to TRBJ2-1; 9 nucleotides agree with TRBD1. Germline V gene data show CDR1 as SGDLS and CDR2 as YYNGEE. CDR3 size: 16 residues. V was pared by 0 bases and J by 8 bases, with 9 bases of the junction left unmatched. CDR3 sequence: CASSVGPGQGGDEQFF. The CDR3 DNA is TGTGCCAGCAGCGTAGGACCGGGACAGGGAGGGGATGAGCAGTTCTTC.

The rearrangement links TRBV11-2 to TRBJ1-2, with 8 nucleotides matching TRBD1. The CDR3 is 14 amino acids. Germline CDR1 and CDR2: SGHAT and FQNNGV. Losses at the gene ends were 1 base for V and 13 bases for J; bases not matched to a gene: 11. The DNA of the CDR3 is TGTGCCAGCAGCTTAGTAGGGCCGGGACAGGCCCGCACCTTC. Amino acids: CASSLVGPGQARTF.

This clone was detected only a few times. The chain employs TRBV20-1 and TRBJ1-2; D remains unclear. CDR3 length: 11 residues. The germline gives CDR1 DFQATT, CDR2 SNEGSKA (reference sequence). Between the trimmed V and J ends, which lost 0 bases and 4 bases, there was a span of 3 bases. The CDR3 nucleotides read TGCAGTGCTAGAGAGGGCTATGGCTACACCTTC. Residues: CSAREGYGYTF.

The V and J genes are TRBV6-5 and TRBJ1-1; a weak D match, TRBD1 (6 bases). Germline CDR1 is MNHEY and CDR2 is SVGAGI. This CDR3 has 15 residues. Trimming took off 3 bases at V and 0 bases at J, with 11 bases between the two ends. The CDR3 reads CASSYLRGMNTEAFF. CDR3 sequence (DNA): TGTGCCAGCAGTTATTTGAGGGGGATGAACACTGAAGCTTTCTTT.

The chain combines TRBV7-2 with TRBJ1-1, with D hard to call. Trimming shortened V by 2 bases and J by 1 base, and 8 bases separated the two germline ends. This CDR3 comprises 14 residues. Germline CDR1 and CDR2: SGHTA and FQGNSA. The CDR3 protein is CASSLSPRNTEAFF. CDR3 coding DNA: TGTGCCAGCAGCTTATCTCCCAGGAACACTGAAGCTTTCTTT.

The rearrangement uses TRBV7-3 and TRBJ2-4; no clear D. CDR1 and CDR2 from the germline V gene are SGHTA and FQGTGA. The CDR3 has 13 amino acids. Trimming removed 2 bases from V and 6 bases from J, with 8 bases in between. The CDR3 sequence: CASSLGVPNIQYF. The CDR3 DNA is TGTGCCAGCAGCTTAGGGGTTCCAAACATTCAGTACTTC.